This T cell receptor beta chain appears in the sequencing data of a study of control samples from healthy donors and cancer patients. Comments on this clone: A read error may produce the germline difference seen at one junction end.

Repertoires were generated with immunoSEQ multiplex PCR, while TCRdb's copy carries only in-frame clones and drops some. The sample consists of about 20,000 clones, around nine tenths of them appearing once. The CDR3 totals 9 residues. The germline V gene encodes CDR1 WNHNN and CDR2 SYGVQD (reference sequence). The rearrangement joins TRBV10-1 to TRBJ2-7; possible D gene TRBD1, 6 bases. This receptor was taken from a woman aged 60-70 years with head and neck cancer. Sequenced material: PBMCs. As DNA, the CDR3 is TGCGCCAGAGGGGGTCCGCTGAACTTC. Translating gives CARGGPLNF.